Listed below are T cell receptor beta chains from one sample, sequenced in a study of human T cells and chemical hapten exposure. MiXCR was run by TCRdb on the RACE reads, yielding one entry per CDR3 protein. The sample lists about 42,000 distinct CDR3 sequences; around 8.9% were seen once. The specimen comprised whole blood, sampled in connection with sensitization to the hapten diphenylcyclopropenone (DPC). These receptors were taken from a woman aged 40-49 years with alopecia areata. Some clones in this sample may be carry-over from other donors' samples. CDR3s include the opening cysteine and the closing phenylalanine or tryptophan. The order of the fields is V gene, clone size, J gene, CDR3 protein. Some rows mark clone size as missing; the rest say once, few, many or name a class of expanded clone.

TRBV28,NA,TRBJ1-2,CASNPGQWYGYTF
TRBV12-3/TRBV12-4,many,TRBJ1-1,CASSQDPTGGEAFF
TRBV7-9,NA,TRBJ2-7,CASSSLRWNQPGQGPPSYEQYF
TRBV3-1,many,TRBJ2-5,CASSQDRLAEETQYF
TRBV4-3,many,TRBJ2-7,CASSQDGQGIYEQYF
TRBV15,many,TRBJ2-7,CATSSLRDSLYEQYF
TRBV5-6,few,TRBJ1-2,CASSLAREYYGYTF
TRBV5-1,many,TRBJ2-3,CASSLLAGDADTQYF
TRBV4-3,many,TRBJ2-2,CASSHTTGGPNTGELFF
TRBV11-2,NA,TRBJ1-1,CASSPGYLDRVYTEAFF
TRBV6-4,many,TRBJ1-2,CASSDSQDRGLYGYTF
TRBV7-7,many,TRBJ2-1,CASSFDRNNEQFF
TRBV5-1,many,TRBJ2-3,CASSEATGGLADTQYF
TRBV7-2,NA,TRBJ2-1,CASSLAASEQFF
TRBV6-6,few,TRBJ1-4,CASSYGAVNEKLFF
TRBV20-1,many,TRBJ2-3,CSTGQGWTDTQYF
TRBV3-1,NA,TRBJ1-1,CASSRKIRQNTEAFF
TRBV14,many,TRBJ1-1,CASSHRRTGTLNTEAFF
TRBV19,many,TRBJ2-1,CASSSSAQSSEQFF
TRBV9,many,TRBJ2-7,CASSVGDSSYEQYF
TRBV6-2/TRBV6-3,few,TRBJ2-7,CASSTTGTATQEQYF
TRBV28,many,TRBJ2-4,CASSLSGQQNIQYF
TRBV7-3,many,TRBJ2-2,CASSSFLGTGTGELFF
TRBV6-2/TRBV6-3,NA,TRBJ2-7,CASRRAPGEQYF
TRBV27,NA,TRBJ1-4,CASSRGGTGDEKLFF
TRBV7-9,many,TRBJ1-3,CASSLQAIYF
TRBV18,many,TRBJ1-6,CASSPFGPGQGRNSPLHF
TRBV5-4,many,TRBJ1-2,CASSLAGGPTGGYTF
TRBV29-1,few,TRBJ2-7,CSVVDEGQFSSYEQYF
TRBV6-5,many,TRBJ2-1,CASSYSRGEGPNINEQFF
TRBV12-3/TRBV12-4,many,TRBJ1-6,CASSLGTGAYNSPLHF